Listed here are 7 T cell receptor beta chains from one sample, sequenced in a study of human CD8 memory T cell subsets. Libraries of TCR beta chains were produced by 5' RACE (UMI-labeled). TCRdb re-called the 5' RACE reads and gives one entry per CDR3 protein, without DNA. The sample table sets out more than 15,000 distinct CDR3 sequences. Source material: CD8+ stem-like memory T cells (TSCM and TCM) sorted from PBMCs. Described subset: stem-like memory CD8 T cells (TSTEM), CCR7+ PD-1- TIGIT-. These receptors all stem from a human donor in good health.

The rearrangement links TRBV7-9 to TRBJ2-1; there is no DNA to check the TCRdb D call of TRBD1. The CDR3 has 13 amino acids. Germline CDR1 reads SEHNR; CDR2 reads FQNEAQ (reference sequence). CDR3 sequence: CASSIAGGNEQFF.

This chain joins TRBV7-3 and TRBJ2-5; the TCRdb call, TRBD1, lacks DNA for checking. Germline V gene sequence: CDR1 SGHTA, CDR2 FQGTGA. The CDR3 is made up of 15 amino acids. CDR3 sequence: CASSPAPGEEETQYF.

The chain employs TRBV7-2 and TRBJ2-7. Germline CDR1 reads SGHTA; CDR2 reads FQGNSA. The CDR3 sequence is 14 residues long. CDR3 amino acids: CASSPSTMFHEQYF.

Considering frequency, this clonotype is medium-sized. V gene TRBV7-2 combines with J gene TRBJ1-1. Germline V gene lookup returns CDR1 SGHTA and CDR2 FQGNSA. The CDR3 length is 15 residues. The CDR3 region is CASSSSRGIDTEAFF.

V usage is TRBV27 and J usage is TRBJ1-2; TCRdb reports TRBD1, a call that lacks DNA to check it against. There are 16 residues in the CDR3. Germline CDR1 reads MNHEY; CDR2 reads SMNVEV (reference sequence). This CDR3 is CASSALGSPDNYGYTF.

The chain is built from TRBV20-1 and TRBJ2-7. CDR3 length: 15 residues. Germline CDR1 and CDR2: DFQATT and SNEGSKA (reference sequence). This chain's CDR3 is CSAPNVLGISYEQYF.

By frequency, this clonotype registers large. The gene calls are TRBV29-1 and TRBJ1-2. Germline lookup yields CDR1 SQVTM and CDR2 ANQGSEA. The CDR3 runs to 14 residues. CDR3 sequence reads: CSVQSGEANYGYTF.